The rows below give T cell receptor beta chains drawn from one sample of a study of blood T cell repertoires in COVID-19. Method: immunoSEQ multiplex PCR; TCRdb's copy keeps in-frame clones and lacks some. The data contain 120,000 to 150,000 clones, 75% to 85% of them singletons. The sequenced material came from peripheral blood. These receptors originate from a woman between 45 and 65 years old with acute or convalescent COVID-19. The CDR3 runs from the conserved cysteine through the conserved F or W. Each record gives: CDR3 DNA, CDR3 protein, V gene, D gene, clone size, J gene. The D gene is left open where the match is weak. Size values are once, few and many counts, or a class for expanded clones, and some rows have none.

CDR3nt: TGTGCCAGCAGTTACTCGAAAAAGCCCCCCCGGGAACGTTCCTACGAGCAGTACTTC
CDR3aa: CASSYSKKPPRERSYEQYF
v_gene: TRBV6-2/TRBV6-3
d_gene: NA
abundance: NA
j_gene: TRBJ2-7

CDR3nt: TGTGCCAGTACCAGGGCCAACACTGAAGCTTTCTTT
CDR3aa: CASTRANTEAFF
v_gene: TRBV19
d_gene: NA
abundance: NA
j_gene: TRBJ1-1

CDR3nt: TGTGCCTGGTCGGGCGTCTTAACAGGGCTTAAAAGGGATCGACCCTATGGCTACACCTTC
CDR3aa: CAWSGVLTGLKRDRPYGYTF
v_gene: TRBV30
d_gene: NA
abundance: NA
j_gene: TRBJ1-2

CDR3nt: TGTGCCAGCAGTAATACTGCCACCTCGGCCCAGCATTTT
CDR3aa: CASSNTATSAQHF
v_gene: TRBV12-3/TRBV12-4
d_gene: NA
abundance: NA
j_gene: TRBJ1-5

CDR3nt: TGTGCCAGCAGCCAAGGTTGGGGAGATAATTCACCCCTCCACTTT
CDR3aa: CASSQGWGDNSPLHF
v_gene: TRBV6-2/TRBV6-3
d_gene: NA
abundance: NA
j_gene: TRBJ1-6

CDR3nt: TGTGCCAGCCGGGGGGCCCGGGATTCACCCCTCCACTTT
CDR3aa: CASRGARDSPLHF
v_gene: TRBV12-3/TRBV12-4
d_gene: NA
abundance: NA
j_gene: TRBJ1-6

CDR3nt: TGTGCCAGCAGTTACTCGAGAGGTGCTGGGTATGGCTACACCTTC
CDR3aa: CASSYSRGAGYGYTF
v_gene: TRBV6-5
d_gene: NA
abundance: NA
j_gene: TRBJ1-2

CDR3nt: TGCAGCGTGCGACAGGGGAATCAGCCCCAGCATTTT
CDR3aa: CSVRQGNQPQHF
v_gene: TRBV29-1
d_gene: TRBD1
abundance: NA
j_gene: TRBJ1-5

CDR3nt: TGTGCCAGCAGTTTAGTAGGACAGGGTATTGGCTACACCTTC
CDR3aa: CASSLVGQGIGYTF
v_gene: TRBV27
d_gene: TRBD1
abundance: NA
j_gene: TRBJ1-2

CDR3nt: TGTGCCAGCAGTGCACTAGCGGGGGGGAACAATGAGCAGTTCTTC
CDR3aa: CASSALAGGNNEQFF
v_gene: TRBV9
d_gene: TRBD2
abundance: few
j_gene: TRBJ2-1

CDR3nt: TGTGCCAGCAGTTGGGCCCTTGGAGAAAAACTGTTTTTT
CDR3aa: CASSWALGEKLFF
v_gene: TRBV6-5
d_gene: NA
abundance: NA
j_gene: TRBJ1-4

CDR3nt: TGTGCCAGCAGCGCGACAGGGGGCGCTGGATGGGGCTACACCTTC
CDR3aa: CASSATGGAGWGYTF
v_gene: TRBV4-2
d_gene: TRBD1
abundance: NA
j_gene: TRBJ1-2

CDR3nt: TGTGCCAGCAGATCCGGACTAGCTTCAGATACGCAGTATTTT
CDR3aa: CASRSGLASDTQYF
v_gene: TRBV6-5
d_gene: TRBD2
abundance: once
j_gene: TRBJ2-3

CDR3nt: TGTGCCAGCAGCGTCAATCTAAACACCGGGGAGCTGTTTTTT
CDR3aa: CASSVNLNTGELFF
v_gene: TRBV9
d_gene: NA
abundance: NA
j_gene: TRBJ2-2

CDR3nt: TGTGCCAGCAGCTTGAGCGTCGTCAACACAGATACGCAGTATTTT
CDR3aa: CASSLSVVNTDTQYF
v_gene: TRBV5-6
d_gene: NA
abundance: NA
j_gene: TRBJ2-3